Detailed here is one T cell receptor (beta chain). These data belong to a study of blood T cell repertoires in COVID-19. Study-level information: Material from acute and convalescent COVID-19 was sourced from the United States, Italy and Spain. Sources were T cells, B-cell-depleted T cells, or PBMCs; the material itself was cDNA or gDNA.

In the source study's methods: Amplification of reference gene primers was used by the study to estimate nucleated cell counts. Data came from immunoSEQ multiplex PCR; TCRdb stores just in-frame clones and leaves some out. D and trimming were read from the DNA, whereas the V and J calls and clone size are those reported in that table. The sample carries a few hundred thousand clones, almost 90% recorded once. Participants had their cohort set by participant-reported clinical history. The specimen was PBMCs or T cells enriched from blood (not recorded which). The clonotype originates from a woman aged 18 to 35 with acute COVID-19.

CDR3 amino acids: CASSYPPGTSGRPDTQYF. The CDR3 region has the DNA TGTGCCAGCAGTTACCCACCTGGGACTAGCGGGAGACCAGATACGCAGTATTTT. The chain couples TRBV6-2 or TRBV6-3 to TRBJ2-3, with 14 nucleotides matching TRBD2. V shed 2 bases, J shed 4 bases, and the junction held 8 bases outside the gene matches. The CDR3 sequence is 18 residues long. The germline V gene has CDR1 MNHEY and CDR2 SVGEGT.